The 27 T cell receptor beta chains reported below all come from one sample, sequenced in a study of molecular identifiers for immune sequencing clone quantification. TCRdb reprocessed the PCR reads via MiXCR and lists one record per CDR3 protein. The data contain approximately 670,000 distinct CDR3 sequences, around 20% of them singletons. What was sequenced was naive CD8+ T cells from blood, with Jurkat cell RNA spiked in. Subset here: FACS-sorted CD8+CD4-CCR7+CD45RA+ naive T cells. The receptors originated from a human donor in good health. Some libraries in this study had Jurkat cell RNA spiked in.

This clonotype was seen a handful of times. The genes are TRBV19 and TRBJ2-7; 7 bases map to TRBD1. Trimming cost V 5 bases and J 0 bases; bases outside gene matches: 10. The germline gives CDR1 LNHDA, CDR2 SQIVND (reference sequence). This CDR3 is built from 16 residues. This chain's CDR3 is CASSAPTGLSSYEQYF. The CDR3 DNA follows: TGTGCCAGTAGTGCTCCGACAGGGCTGAGCTCCTACGAGCAGTACTTC.

This clonotype was recorded at least ten times. The chain is built from TRBV2 and TRBJ2-3; 10 bases match TRBD2. Germline CDR1 and CDR2: SNHLY and FYNNEI. V shed 0 bases and J 6 bases; nucleotides not matched to a gene: 15. The CDR3 runs 19 residues. CDR3 protein: CASSEAGPGVAGGLDTQYF. The CDR3 DNA reads as TGTGCCAGCAGTGAAGCGGGGCCCGGGGTAGCGGGAGGCCTTGATACGCAGTATTTT.

This clonotype was recorded at least ten times. V usage is TRBV7-9 and J usage is TRBJ2-1; possible D gene TRBD2, 6 bases. The CDR3 has 16 residues. Looked up from germline, CDR1 is SEHNR and CDR2 is FQNEAQ (reference sequence). Trimming removed 2 bases from V and 2 bases from J, with 13 bases in between. The CDR3 region is CASSLSGGAAYNEQFF. The CDR3 region has the DNA TGTGCCAGCAGCTTATCGGGCGGGGCTGCCTACAATGAGCAGTTCTTC.

This chain links TRBV7-9 with TRBJ2-1; 13 bases map to TRBD2. Germline V gives CDR1 SEHNR, CDR2 FQNEAQ (reference sequence). This CDR3 spans 15 amino acids. V lost 4 bases to trimming and J lost 6 bases; unmatched junction nucleotides: 3. The CDR3 DNA follows: TGTGCCAGCAGCTCACTAGCGGGAGGGGCCAATGAGCAGTTCTTC. Encoded protein: CASSSLAGGANEQFF.

This clonotype was found once. This may be a read error, as it is one base from a much larger clone. V and J are TRBV2 and TRBJ2-7; TRBD2 aligns across 9 bases. V dropped 1 base and J dropped 8; count of bases not matched to a gene: 9. CDR1 and CDR2 (germline): SNHLY, FYNNEI. The CDR3 is 15 residues long. CDR3 nucleotides: TGTGCCAGCAGTGAAGGCGGGGGGGCGGTTTACAAGCAGTACTTC. It codes for CASSEGGGAVYKQYF.

The chain employs TRBV3-1 and TRBJ2-3; 10 nucleotides line up with TRBD1. Germline V CDR1 and CDR2: LGHDT, YNNKEL (reference sequence). With 3 bases clipped from V and 1 base from J, the junction kept 10 bases outside the gene matches. This CDR3 is 18 amino acids long. The CDR3: CASSHAPGQGVGTDTQYF. In DNA, the CDR3 is TGTGCCAGCAGCCATGCGCCAGGACAGGGGGTTGGCACAGATACGCAGTATTTT.

At least ten counts were recorded for this clonotype. The gene calls are TRBV12-3 or TRBV12-4 and TRBJ1-1; D is undetermined. The length of the CDR3 is 13 residues. Trimming took off 6 bases at V and 1 base at J, with 9 bases between the two ends. Written as DNA, the CDR3 is TGTGCCAGCAGCTTACAACCGAACACTGAAGCTTTCTTT. Translation gives CASSLQPNTEAFF.

This clonotype was counted ten times or more. The chain carries TRBV4-3 and TRBJ1-1, with D unresolved. Trimming removed 0 bases at V and 1 base at J, with 9 bases between. The CDR3 loop spans 15 amino acids. CDR1 LGHNA and CDR2 YSLEER come from the germline V gene. CDR3 nucleotides: TGCGCCAGCAGCCAAGACTGGGAACCGAACACTGAAGCTTTCTTT. Translated, it gives CASSQDWEPNTEAFF.

This clonotype was detected many times. The chain carries TRBV29-1 and TRBJ2-7; D perhaps matches TRBD2 (6 bases). The CDR3 has 14 amino acids. Trimming stripped 6 bases from V and 5 bases from J, with 20 bases between. The V gene's germline CDR1 is SQVTM and CDR2 ANQGSEA. CDR3 protein: CSVSGEVFPHEQYF. For the CDR3, the DNA is TGCAGCGTCTCCGGGGAGGTTTTCCCCCACGAGCAGTACTTC.

This clonotype was counted between two and nine times. The V call is TRBV11-3, the J call TRBJ2-3; tentatively, D is TRBD1 (5 bases). Trimming cost V 1 base and J 4 bases, with 9 bases left between them. The CDR3 extends over 14 amino acids. Germline CDR1 reads SGHNT; CDR2 reads YENEEA. CDR3 DNA sequence: TGTGCCAGCAGCTTAGGGGGCAACCCAGATACGCAGTATTTT. It codes for CASSLGGNPDTQYF.

The rearrangement joins TRBV4-3 to TRBJ2-5, with 13 positions matching TRBD2. Germline CDR1 reads LGHNA; CDR2 reads YSLEER. V was clipped by 4 bases and J by 1 base; unmatched bases: 3. This CDR3 has 16 residues. As DNA, the CDR3 is TGCGCCAGCAGCCTACGACTAGCGGGGGGCCAAGAGACCCAGTACTTC. This encodes CASSLRLAGGQETQYF.

This clonotype has ten or more counts. This rearrangement joins TRBV25-1 to TRBJ1-1, with D perhaps matching TRBD1 (6 bases). Trimming pared 5 bases from V and 5 bases from J, leaving 12 bases between. The CDR3 runs 13 residues. The germline V gene encodes CDR1 MGHDK and CDR2 SYGVNS. CDR3 residues: CASSRGGRTEAFF. In nucleotides, the CDR3 is TGTGCCAGCAGTAGGGGGGGTCGGACTGAAGCTTTCTTT.

This clonotype occurred a few times. A much bigger clone sits one base away, suggesting this may be a read error. In nucleotides, the CDR3 is TGTGCCAGCAGCACCGTGGGACTAGCGGGGGGTTATACGCAGTATTTT. Translation gives CASSTVGLAGGYTQYF. The chain has TRBV13 and TRBJ2-3, with 15 bases lining up with TRBD2. The CDR3 totals 16 residues. V was clipped by 5 bases and J by 7 bases; unmatched bases: 7. The germline gives CDR1 PRHDT, CDR2 FYEKMQ (reference sequence).

Of note for this clonotype: One end of the junction does not line up with germline, which may come from a read error. The chain joins TRBV5-3 to TRBJ1-1, with 7 bases fitting TRBD1. TRBV5-3 counts as an open reading frame of uncertain function. CDR3 length: 13 amino acids. The CDR3 nucleotides read TGTGCCAGCAGCTTGGGAGGGGGCCGTGAAGCTTTCTTT. Translated: CASSLGGGREAFF.

V is TRBV4-3 and J is TRBJ2-3, with 10 bases fitting TRBD2. From germline, CDR1 is LGHNA and CDR2 YSLEER. The CDR3 spans 18 residues. The V gene end was trimmed by 0 bases and the J gene end by 0 bases; junction bases not matched to a gene: 6. CDR3 residues: CASSQEPSSGGSTDTQYF. In DNA form, the CDR3 reads TGCGCCAGCAGCCAAGAGCCCTCTAGCGGGGGAAGCACAGATACGCAGTATTTT.

The sample holds a few counts of this clonotype. One end of the junction does not line up with germline, which may come from a read error. This rearrangement joins TRBV5-3 to TRBJ2-7, with 16 bases that match TRBD2. TRBV5-3 is labeled an ORF, and its function is uncertain. The CDR3 totals 18 residues. CDR3 DNA: TGTGCCAGCAGCTTGGCCGGGACTAGCGGGAGGGCATTTCGCGAGCAGTACTTC. Amino acid sequence: CASSLAGTSGRAFREQYF.

A word on this clonotype: A much bigger clone sits one base away, suggesting this may be a read error. The chain links TRBV19 to TRBJ2-3; 9 bases agree with TRBD1. Germline values: CDR1 LNHDA, CDR2 SQIVND (reference sequence). The CDR3 spans 17 residues. The ends lost 5 bases at V and 0 bases at J; junction bases unmatched: 9. CDR3: CASSLYWTGASTDTQYF. The DNA of the CDR3 is TGTGCCAGTAGTCTCTATTGGACAGGGGCTAGCACAGATACGCAGTATTTT.

Points on this clonotype: The conserved final phenylalanine or tryptophan is absent from the CDR3, which likely points to a read error. The chain uses TRBV6-2 or TRBV6-3 and TRBJ2-1, with a tentative D call TRBD1 (6 bases). Per germline, CDR1 MNHEY and CDR2 SVGEGT. Trimming took off 1 base at V and 8 bases at J, with 12 bases between the two ends. The CDR3 is 14 amino acids. The CDR3 nucleotides read TGTGCCAGCAGTTACTACAGGGCCGAGGATGAGCAGTTCTAC. This sequence encodes CASSYYRAEDEQFY.

The chain links TRBV27 to TRBJ2-7, with 10 bases aligning to TRBD1. The CDR3 runs to 16 residues. Germline values: CDR1 MNHEY, CDR2 SMNVEV (reference sequence). V gave up 0 bases and J gave up 4 bases; unmatched junction bases: 6. For the CDR3, the DNA is TGTGCCAGCAGTTTATCCAAAGGGACAGGGGCTTACGAGCAGTACTTC. Encoded protein: CASSLSKGTGAYEQYF.

The table lists this clonotype with many counts. The chain has TRBV6-1 and TRBJ1-5; no definite D call. The CDR3 is made up of 17 amino acids. The V end was cut by 2 bases, the J end by 3 bases, with 17 bases between. Germline V gene sequence: CDR1 MNHNS, CDR2 SASEGT. The CDR3 region is CASSENPAQTINQPQHF. The CDR3 nucleotides are TGTGCCAGCAGTGAAAACCCGGCGCAAACTATCAATCAGCCCCAGCATTTT.

The V gene is TRBV6-2 or TRBV6-3, the J gene TRBJ1-5, with a possible D match to TRBD1 (5 bases). This CDR3 spans 14 amino acids. Germline loops: CDR1 MNHEY, CDR2 SVGEGT. The V end was cut by 7 bases, the J end by 6 bases, with 16 bases between. CDR3 bases: TGTGCCAGCACCTGGGAGGTAGGGGTTCAGCCCCAGCATTTT. This translates into CASTWEVGVQPQHF.

This clonotype was seen a handful of times. This chain joins TRBV27 and TRBJ2-7; D is uncertain. Germline-derived CDR1 and CDR2 are MNHEY and SMNVEV (reference sequence). Trimming removed 3 bases at V and 0 bases at J, with 9 bases between. This CDR3 contains 14 residues. This CDR3 reads CASSFGAASYEQYF. CDR3 DNA: TGTGCCAGCAGTTTTGGCGCAGCCTCCTACGAGCAGTACTTC.

In its sample, this clonotype was seen many times. CDR3 protein: CASRQGGYEQYF. The CDR3 coding sequence is TGCGCCAGCAGACAGGGGGGGTACGAGCAGTACTTC. J is TRBJ2-7 and V is TRBV5-1, with D tentatively TRBD1 (8 bases). In germline, CDR1 is SGHRS, CDR2 YFSETQ. The CDR3 is made up of 12 amino acids. The V gene lost 5 bases and the J gene lost 4 bases, with 10 bases spanning the gap.

This clonotype was observed at least ten times. The gene calls are TRBV4-3 and TRBJ2-6; D is perhaps TRBD1 (5 bases). The ends were cut back, 0 bases at V and 3 bases at J, with 12 bases in the middle. Germline V gene data show CDR1 as LGHNA and CDR2 as YSLEER. CDR3 size: 17 residues. The CDR3 sequence is CASSQDLGAGGANVLTF. DNA for the CDR3: TGCGCCAGCAGCCAAGATTTAGGGGCCGGTGGGGCCAACGTCCTGACTTTC.

This clonotype was recorded many times. The chain uses TRBV6-5 and TRBJ1-4, with D uncertain. The CDR3 spans 14 residues. The V end was cut by 0 bases, the J end by 7 bases, with 9 bases between. CDR1 MNHEY and CDR2 SVGAGI come from the germline V gene. The CDR3 sequence: CASSYSGSGEKLFF. The DNA of the CDR3 is TGTGCCAGCAGTTACTCAGGGTCTGGTGAAAAACTGTTTTTT.

This chain connects TRBV4-1 to TRBJ1-5, with D unclear. The germline CDR1 and CDR2 sequences are MGHRA and YSYEKL. V was trimmed by 0 bases and J by 6 bases, leaving 12 bases between them. This CDR3 region has 15 residues. CDR3 sequence (DNA): TGCGCCAGCAGCCAAGATTCGATGTCTGCTCAGCCCCAGCATTTT. Residues: CASSQDSMSAQPQHF.

This clonotype was detected a few times. CDR3 residues: CASSQAPGTGDVETQYF. CDR3 nucleotides: TGTGCCAGCAGCCAGGCACCCGGGACAGGGGATGTCGAGACCCAGTACTTC. This rearrangement joins TRBV14 to TRBJ2-5, with TRBD1 identical over 10 bases. This CDR3 has 17 amino acids. V trimming: 3 bases; J trimming: 5 bases; junction bases outside the gene matches: 12. The germline gives CDR1 SGHDN, CDR2 FVKESK.